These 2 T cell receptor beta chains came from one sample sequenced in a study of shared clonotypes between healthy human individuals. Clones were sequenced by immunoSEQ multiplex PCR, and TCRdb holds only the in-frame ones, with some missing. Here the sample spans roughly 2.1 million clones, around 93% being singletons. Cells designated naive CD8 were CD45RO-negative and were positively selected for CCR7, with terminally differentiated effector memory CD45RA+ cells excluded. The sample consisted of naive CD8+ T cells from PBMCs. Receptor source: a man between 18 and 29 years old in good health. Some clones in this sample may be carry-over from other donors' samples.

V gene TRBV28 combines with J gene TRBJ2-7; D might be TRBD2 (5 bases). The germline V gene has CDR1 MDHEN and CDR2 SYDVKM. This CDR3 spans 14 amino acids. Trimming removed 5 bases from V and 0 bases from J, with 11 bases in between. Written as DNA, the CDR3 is TGTGCCAGCAGTATAGCGCTTAGCTCCTACGAGCAGTACTTC. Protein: CASSIALSSYEQYF.

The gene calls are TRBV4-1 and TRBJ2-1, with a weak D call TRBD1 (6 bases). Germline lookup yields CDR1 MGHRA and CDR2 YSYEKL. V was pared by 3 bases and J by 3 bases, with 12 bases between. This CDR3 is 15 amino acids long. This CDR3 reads CASSHKPDSYNEQFF. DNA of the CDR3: TGCGCCAGCAGCCATAAACCGGACAGCTACAATGAGCAGTTCTTC.